Listed below are T cell receptor beta chains from one sample, sequenced in a study of somatic mutations in cytotoxic T cells in rheumatoid arthritis. TCRdb's table, derived via immunoSEQ multiplex PCR, lists solely in-frame clones and lacks some. This table has some 5,600 clones, approximately 78% appearing once. Sequencing input: CD8+ T cells sorted from blood. These receptors were obtained from an adult with rheumatoid arthritis. CDR3s include the opening cysteine and the closing phenylalanine or tryptophan. Each record gives: clone size, V gene, J gene, D gene, CDR3 DNA, CDR3 protein. A D gene is named only where the DNA matches it firmly. Expanded clones are given a class, and other clones once, few, many or no size at all.

NA	TRBV6-5	TRBJ2-3	NA	TGTGCCAGCTCCAAGGGGGGTAGTTCAGATACGCAGTATTTT	CASSKGGSSDTQYF
NA	TRBV27	TRBJ1-1	NA	TGTGCCAGCTCCTACCGCAGGGAGAACACTGAAGCTTTCTTT	CASSYRRENTEAFF
NA	TRBV7-3	TRBJ2-2	TRBD1	TGTGCCAGCAGCTCCGAGGACAGGGGCCCAACCACCGGGGAGCTGTTTTTT	CASSSEDRGPTTGELFF
few	TRBV14	TRBJ2-7	TRBD2	TGTGCCAGCAGCCATACGGGACTATTGCTCGAGCAGTACTTC	CASSHTGLLLEQYF
NA	TRBV27	TRBJ1-4	NA	TGTGCCAGCAGTCCCCCCGGCAGCTTAGAAAAACTGTTTTTT	CASSPPGSLEKLFF
few	TRBV4-2	TRBJ1-5	TRBD1	TGTGCCAGCAGCCAAGACACAGGGGGCGAGGGCAATCAGCCCCAGCATTTT	CASSQDTGGEGNQPQHF
NA	TRBV7-9	TRBJ1-4	NA	TGTGCCACCTGGGACGGACTTAATGAAAAACTGTTTTTT	CATWDGLNEKLFF
NA	TRBV13	TRBJ1-5	TRBD1	TGTGCCAGCAGCATCCGGGGGACAGCCTTTAGCAATCAGCCCCAGCATTTT	CASSIRGTAFSNQPQHF
NA	TRBV27	TRBJ1-1	NA	TGTGCCAGCACCCCTGAGGGGGGGGTCGGCACTGAAGCTTTCTTT	CASTPEGGVGTEAFF
few	TRBV4-2	TRBJ1-5	NA	TGTGCCAGCAGCCAAGATGGTGAACAGCCCCAGCATTTT	CASSQDGEQPQHF
NA	TRBV19	TRBJ2-7	TRBD1	TGTGCCAGTAACTCCGGGACAGGGGACTACTACGAGCAGTACTTC	CASNSGTGDYYEQYF
once	TRBV25-1	TRBJ2-2	NA	TGTGCCAGCAGTGAATCCGCCAGGGACACCGGGGAGCTGTTTTTT	CASSESARDTGELFF
NA	TRBV10-3	TRBJ2-2	TRBD2	TGTGCCACACGGGAGGGCCTTAGCACCGGGGAGCTGTTTTTT	CATREGLSTGELFF
NA	TRBV29-1	TRBJ2-7	NA	TGCAGCGTTCTCATCCTCGACAGCGCCTACGAGCAGTACTTC	CSVLILDSAYEQYF
few	TRBV4-1	TRBJ1-5	NA	TGCGCCAGCAGCCAGGGGGTCGGTAATCAGCCCCAGCATTTT	CASSQGVGNQPQHF
few	TRBV6-5	TRBJ1-5	NA	TGTGCCAGCAGTTACTCCGGGGGTCGGAGTCAGCCCCAGCATTTT	CASSYSGGRSQPQHF
NA	TRBV7-6	TRBJ2-1	TRBD2	TGTGCCAGCAGCAAGGAGACTAGCGGGAGGGCCAATGAGCAGTTCTTC	CASSKETSGRANEQFF
NA	TRBV14	TRBJ1-6	NA	TGTGCCAGCAGCCAAGTGACGGGGATAGGTTCACCCCTCCACTTT	CASSQVTGIGSPLHF
NA	TRBV6-6	TRBJ2-3	TRBD2	TGTGCCAGCAGTAAACTAGCGGAACCTAATGATACGCAGTATTTT	CASSKLAEPNDTQYF
NA	TRBV5-5	TRBJ2-7	TRBD1	TGTGCCAGCAGCTTGCTTATACAGGGAGCAGGGGGTCAGTACGAGCAGTACTTC	CASSLLIQGAGGQYEQYF
NA	TRBV6-4	TRBJ2-3	NA	TGTGCCAGCAGTGACTCGACCACAGATACGCAGTATTTT	CASSDSTTDTQYF
NA	TRBV6-1	TRBJ1-1	TRBD1	TGTGCCAGCAGTGATCTGACAGGGGGCTTGAACACTGAAGCTTTCTTT	CASSDLTGGLNTEAFF
NA	TRBV10-2	TRBJ2-3	NA	TGCGCCAGCAGTGAGTTGGTAGCGGCTAAAATCCAAACCACAGATACGCAGTATTTT	CASSELVAAKIQTTDTQYF
NA	TRBV4-1	TRBJ2-7	NA	TGCGCCAGCAGCCTCTCCCGGGACGGATCCTACGAGCAGTACTTC	CASSLSRDGSYEQYF
NA	TRBV1	TRBJ2-1	NA	TGCACCAGCAGCCATGCCGTCTCCTACAATGAGCAGTTCTTC	CTSSHAVSYNEQFF
NA	TRBV28	TRBJ1-1	NA	TGTGCCAGCAGTCCCCATTTAGCTGAAGCTTTCTTT	CASSPHLAEAFF
once	TRBV9	TRBJ1-1	NA	TGTGCCAGCAGCGTAGGATTGATGGGCGAAGCTTTCTTT	CASSVGLMGEAFF
few	TRBV9	TRBJ2-7	TRBD2	TGTGCCAGCAGCGCAGGACTAGCGGGAACCTACGAGCAGTACTTC	CASSAGLAGTYEQYF
NA	TRBV29-1	TRBJ2-1	NA	TGCAGCGTTGAGGGGACCCGGACCGACGAGCAGTTCTTC	CSVEGTRTDEQFF
NA	TRBV25-1	TRBJ1-4	NA	TGTGCCAGCAGTGAATATTTCGGGGGAGGTGGGAATGAAAAACTGTTTTTT	CASSEYFGGGGNEKLFF
NA	TRBV5-1	TRBJ2-7	NA	TGCGCCAGCAGCTTGGAATTTGGTTACGAGCAGTACTTC	CASSLEFGYEQYF
NA	TRBV14	TRBJ2-7	NA	TGTGCCAGCAGTCCGGGCTACGAGCAGTACTTC	CASSPGYEQYF
NA	TRBV19	TRBJ2-7	NA	TGTGCCAGTAGTGACCACCCGGTGGGCGGGACCTTGGTGGAGCAGTACTTC	CASSDHPVGGTLVEQYF
NA	TRBV19	TRBJ1-5	NA	TGTGCCAGTAGTATTGAGGGGAATCAGCCCCAGCATTTT	CASSIEGNQPQHF
NA	TRBV25-1	TRBJ2-7	TRBD2	TGTGCCAGCAGTCCCTCCGAGACTAGCGTGACCTACGAGCAGTACTTC	CASSPSETSVTYEQYF
NA	TRBV5-1	TRBJ2-7	NA	TGCGCCAGCAGCCCTGGGGACGGACCGTACGAGCAGTACTTC	CASSPGDGPYEQYF
few	TRBV4-2	TRBJ2-6	TRBD1	TGTGCCAGCAGCCAAGAAGGGACAGGGGACCCTGGGGCCAACGTCCTGACTTTC	CASSQEGTGDPGANVLTF
NA	TRBV4-1	TRBJ2-7	NA	TGCGCCAGCAGCCCCGGCACGAGCTCCTACGAGCAGTACTTC	CASSPGTSSYEQYF
NA	TRBV5-1	TRBJ2-7	NA	TGCGCCAGCAGCTTGGAAGGGTCCGAGCAGTACTTC	CASSLEGSEQYF
NA	TRBV28	TRBJ1-5	NA	TGTGCCAGCACCCAACCTTATAGCAATCAGCCCCAGCATTTT	CASTQPYSNQPQHF
NA	TRBV10-1	TRBJ2-1	NA	TGCGCCAGCAGTGAGTCTCGGGGGGCGGGTAAACTAGACCCCCATGAGCAGTTCTTC	CASSESRGAGKLDPHEQFF
once	TRBV6-5	TRBJ2-5	TRBD2	TGTGCCAGCAGTTACAAGGCTAGCGGGAGTTTAGAGACCCAGTACTTC	CASSYKASGSLETQYF
NA	TRBV5-4	TRBJ1-1	NA	TGTGCCAGCAGCCTCATCGAGAGGTCGAACACTGAAGCTTTCTTT	CASSLIERSNTEAFF
NA	TRBV5-8	TRBJ2-7	NA	TGTGCCAGCAGCTTAACAGGCTACGAGCAGTACTTC	CASSLTGYEQYF
NA	TRBV5-6	TRBJ2-1	NA	TGTGCCAGCAGCTTGGAAGGAGGGCTAAACTCCTACAATGAGCAGTTCTTC	CASSLEGGLNSYNEQFF
NA	TRBV7-8	TRBJ2-3	NA	TGTGCCACCAGGGGAGATACGCAGTATTTT	CATRGDTQYF
NA	TRBV11-2	TRBJ2-7	NA	TGTGCCAGCAGCTTAGTATACTACGAGCAGTACTTC	CASSLVYYEQYF
few	TRBV19	TRBJ1-1	NA	TGTGCCAGTAGTATTCGCCTCGGGACTGAAGCTTTCTTT	CASSIRLGTEAFF
NA	TRBV11-2	TRBJ2-2	TRBD2	TGTGCCAGCAGCTTAGAAGGGGTAGCGGGAGATATCACCGGGGAGCTGTTTTTT	CASSLEGVAGDITGELFF
NA	TRBV4-3	TRBJ2-2	NA	TGCGCCAGCAGCCAAGTCCATGAACTGAACACCGGGGAGCTGTTTTTT	CASSQVHELNTGELFF
NA	TRBV7-2	TRBJ1-1	NA	TGTGCCAGCAAAGCAAACCTGAACACTGAAGCTTTCTTT	CASKANLNTEAFF
NA	TRBV7-6	TRBJ2-3	NA	TGTGCCAGCAGCCGAGGGACACCGACCTCGGATACGCAGTATTTT	CASSRGTPTSDTQYF
NA	TRBV15	TRBJ1-2	NA	TGTGCCACCAGCAAAGACAGGCAACCCGATGGCTACACCTTC	CATSKDRQPDGYTF